Below are 9 T cell receptor beta chains sequenced from a single sample in a study of spatial heterogeneity in lung cancer. Stated time point: sample taken at primary tumor resection. Whole RNA came from tumor, nontumor lung or frozen PBMC and was sequenced without being sorted. TCRdb processed the 5' RACE reads anew with MiXCR; each CDR3 protein has one entry. The table shows about 13,000 distinct CDR3 sequences, with 3% to 5% occurring only once. The material was PBMCs, obtained at surgery. The origin of the receptors is a male donor with early-stage non-small cell lung cancer.

Notes on this clonotype: This beta chain turned up in a library designed for alpha chains; as an off-target read, its abundance says little. The chain joins TRBV4-3 to TRBJ2-2, with 9 bases identical to TRBD2. Germline V gives CDR1 LGHNA, CDR2 YSLEER. V trimming: 4 bases; J trimming: 7 bases; junction bases outside the gene matches: 13. This CDR3 comprises 17 residues. CDR3 protein: CASSPGLIAGADGELFF. The DNA for the CDR3 is TGCGCCAGCAGCCCAGGGCTAATAGCGGGAGCGGACGGGGAGCTGTTTTTT.

In this sample, this clonotype turned up many times. Little can be read into the size of this beta chain, an off-target read in a library designed for alpha chains. The chain carries TRBV5-6 and TRBJ2-7; TRBD1 agrees at 8 bases. Germline V lookup: CDR1 SGHDT, CDR2 YYEEEE. V shed 5 bases and J 0 bases; nucleotides not matched to a gene: 10. The CDR3 has 16 residues. Here the CDR3 DNA reads TGTGCCAGCAGACTACGCGGGACAGGAGCCTCCTACGAGCAGTACTTC. Its protein is CASRLRGTGASYEQYF.

This clonotype occurred many times. The size of this beta chain means little, since it is a stray read in a library made for alpha chains. The CDR3 bases are TGTGCCAGCAGCCCCCAAGGGGGGGGTCCTGGAAACACCATATATTTT. This codes for CASSPQGGGPGNTIYF. This sequence joins TRBV7-3 and TRBJ1-3; the D gene is possibly TRBD1 (6 bases). Trimming removed 5 bases at V and 2 bases at J, with 16 bases between. CDR3 length: 16 residues. CDR1 and CDR2 from the germline V gene are SGHTA and FQGTGA. Drawing the rest from reference TRBV7-3 and TRBJ1-3, the complete variable domain is GAGVSQTPSNKVTEKGKYVELRCDPISGHTALYWYRQSLGQGPEFLIYFQGTGAADDSGLPNDRFFAVRPEGSVSTLKIQRTERGDSAVYLCASSPQGGGPGNTIYFGEGSWLTVV.

Ten or more counts support this clonotype. In a library made to pick up alpha chains, this beta chain is a stray read with a size that means little. The genes are TRBV20-1 and TRBJ2-5, with D uncertain. The CDR3 runs 12 residues. V lost 1 base and J 2 bases, leaving 5 bases between the germline ends. Looked up from germline, CDR1 is DFQATT and CDR2 is SNEGSKA (reference sequence). The CDR3 DNA is TGCAGTGCTAGAGTACCACAAGAGACCCAGTACTTC. Amino acids: CSARVPQETQYF.

In its sample, this clonotype was seen many times. Since the library was made to target alpha chains, this beta chain is a stray read and its abundance is not meaningful. This chain uses TRBV9 with TRBJ2-1, with D perhaps matching TRBD2 (6 bases). The CDR3 extends over 13 amino acids. V lost 4 bases, J lost 7 bases, and 12 bases lay in between. Per germline, CDR1 SGDLS and CDR2 YYNGEE. The CDR3 sequence is CASSTWDFNEQFF. The CDR3 bases are TGTGCCAGCAGCACCTGGGACTTTAATGAGCAGTTCTTC.

Many counts were recorded for this clonotype. Because the library targeted alpha chains, this beta chain is an off-target read whose size means little. The chain links TRBV14 to TRBJ1-1; D gene uncertain. Germline-derived CDR1 and CDR2 are SGHDN and FVKESK. This CDR3 has 15 amino acids. The V gene lost 0 bases and the J gene lost 1 base, with 9 bases spanning the gap. Written as DNA, the CDR3 is TGTGCCAGCAGCCAAGATATAGGATGGAACACTGAAGCTTTCTTT. Translated: CASSQDIGWNTEAFF.

This clonotype is medium-sized (0.01 to 0.1%) in the sample. Within a library made for alpha chains, this beta chain is off target, and its count is uninformative. V and J are TRBV11-3 and TRBJ2-2, with 8 bases matching TRBD2. With 2 bases clipped from V and 6 bases from J, the junction kept 8 bases outside the gene matches. Per germline, CDR1 SGHNT and CDR2 YENEEA. The CDR3 is made up of 16 amino acids. The CDR3, as DNA: TGTGCCAGCAGCTTATGGACGGGAGGGCCCGCCGGGGAGCTGTTTTTT. This translates into CASSLWTGGPAGELFF.

This clonotype was picked up many times. The library was built for alpha chains, so this beta chain is an off-target read and its size means little. The J gene is TRBJ1-2, the V gene TRBV28; 8 positions match TRBD1. The CDR3 is 14 amino acids. V lost 5 bases and J lost 4; bases outside the gene matches: 6. Germline-derived CDR1 and CDR2 are MDHEN and SYDVKM. CDR3 in DNA: TGTGCCAGCAGTCTTGGGGACAGGCGCTATGGCTACACCTTC. It translates to CASSLGDRRYGYTF.

As regards this clonotype: This beta chain came through as a stray read in a library set up for alpha chains, and its size says little. This chain joins TRBV19 and TRBJ1-4, with a possible D match to TRBD1 (5 bases). Germline lookup yields CDR1 LNHDA and CDR2 SQIVND (reference sequence). The CDR3 runs 15 residues. The germline V and J ends were trimmed by 5 bases and 2 bases, with 12 bases remaining between them. CDR3 bases: TGTGCCAGTAGTCCTCTGACAGCTACTAATGAAAAACTGTTTTTT. This gives the protein CASSPLTATNEKLFF.